The present T cell receptor (beta chain) was sequenced within a study of blood T cell repertoires in COVID-19. Turning to the study itself: Italy, Spain and the United States were the sources of the convalescent and acute COVID-19 samples. T cells, B-cell-depleted T cells, or PBMCs provided the cDNA or gDNA that served as material.

The CDR3 length is 12 residues. Germline V lookup: CDR1 SQVTM, CDR2 ANQGSEA. The V end was cut by 4 bases, the J end by 5 bases, with 11 bases between. Enrolled during active infection, Seattle patients were then followed longitudinally. The count of this clone is one. Original analysis: Reference gene primer amplification in the assay estimated nucleated cell counts. TCRdb's table, derived via immunoSEQ multiplex PCR, lists solely in-frame clones and lacks some. The V and J calls and clone size come from that table; D and trimming were worked out from the DNA. In the table there are about 250,000 clones, 86% of which are singletons.

This sequence was found in a woman aged 80 or older with COVID-19, enrolled during active disease. Sequencing was carried out using peripheral blood. The chain combines TRBV29-1 with TRBJ2-5; D may be TRBD2 (5 bases). In DNA, the CDR3 is TGCAGCGTTGTAGAGGGCTCGGAGACCCAGTACTTC. Protein product: CSVVEGSETQYF. Complete variable domain (other parts from reference TRBV29-1 and TRBJ2-5): SAVISQKPSRDICQRGTSLTIQCQVDSQVTMMFWYRQQPGQSLTLIATANQGSEATYESGFVIDKFPISRPNLTFSTLTVSNMSPEDSSIYLCSVVEGSETQYFGPGTRLLVL.